In its sample, the clone carrying this TCR beta chain was seen once. These data belong to a study of T cell repertoires in MIS-A myocarditis. Germline-derived CDR1 and CDR2 are MNHEY and SMNVEV (reference sequence). V dropped 4 bases and J dropped 4; count of bases not matched to a gene: 4. The length of the CDR3 is 14 residues. The data were produced by immunoSEQ multiplex PCR, yet TCRdb's version contains in-frame clones alone and is incomplete. This sample has roughly 6,600 clones, with less than 80% found just once. This receptor was obtained from a man aged 18 to 30 with fulminant myocarditis from multisystem inflammatory syndrome in adults (MIS-A) after COVID-19. J is TRBJ1-5 and V is TRBV27, with 7 nucleotides matching TRBD1. What was sequenced was right inferior lung lobe tissue obtained at autopsy. The CDR3 is CASSSGQANQPQHF. CDR3 bases: TGTGCCAGCAGTTCAGGACAGGCAAATCAGCCCCAGCATTTT.